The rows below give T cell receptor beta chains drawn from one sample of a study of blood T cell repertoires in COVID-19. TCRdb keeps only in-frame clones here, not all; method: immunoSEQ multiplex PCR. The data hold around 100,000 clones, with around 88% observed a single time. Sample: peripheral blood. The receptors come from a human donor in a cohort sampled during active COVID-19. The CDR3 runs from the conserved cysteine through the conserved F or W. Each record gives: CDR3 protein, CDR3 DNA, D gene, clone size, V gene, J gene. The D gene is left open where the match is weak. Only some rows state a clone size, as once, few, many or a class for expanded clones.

CDR3: CASQGQTVYEQYF; DNA: TGTGCCAGCCAGGGACAGACGGTCTACGAGCAGTACTTC; D: TRBD1; size: NA; V: TRBV2; J: TRBJ2-7
CDR3: CASSPRDRANQPQHF; DNA: TGTGCCAGCAGTCCCCGGGACAGGGCAAATCAGCCCCAGCATTTT; D: TRBD1; size: NA; V: TRBV6-5; J: TRBJ1-5
CDR3: CASRPLTGQETQYF; DNA: TGCGCCAGCAGACCCCTAACAGGCCAAGAGACCCAGTACTTC; D: NA; size: NA; V: TRBV5-1; J: TRBJ2-5
CDR3: CASSPKGSSLTGELFF; DNA: TGTGCCAGCAGTCCAAAGGGTTCTAGCCTCACCGGGGAGCTGTTTTTT; D: NA; size: NA; V: TRBV25-1; J: TRBJ2-2
CDR3: CASRTTGGSSNQPQHF; DNA: TGTGCCAGCAGAACGACAGGGGGTTCTAGCAATCAGCCCCAGCATTTT; D: TRBD1; size: NA; V: TRBV28; J: TRBJ1-5
CDR3: CASSQDRGSMRTEAFF; DNA: TGTGCCAGCAGCCAAGACAGGGGCAGCATGAGAACTGAAGCTTTCTTT; D: TRBD1; size: NA; V: TRBV7-8; J: TRBJ1-1
CDR3: CASSLAKARGRETQYF; DNA: TGTGCCAGCAGCTTAGCGAAGGCCAGGGGGCGAGAGACCCAGTACTTC; D: TRBD1; size: NA; V: TRBV11-1; J: TRBJ2-5
CDR3: CATSRYRGPTEEQYF; DNA: TGTGCCACCAGCAGATACAGGGGACCCACGGAGGAGCAGTACTTC; D: TRBD1; size: NA; V: TRBV15; J: TRBJ2-7
CDR3: CAWSPLGVGVNTEAFF; DNA: TGTGCCTGGAGTCCCCTCGGTGTAGGAGTGAACACTGAAGCTTTCTTT; D: NA; size: NA; V: TRBV30; J: TRBJ1-1
CDR3: CASSLWGSSYEQYF; DNA: TGTGCCAGCAGTTTATGGGGCAGCAGCTACGAGCAGTACTTC; D: NA; size: NA; V: TRBV27; J: TRBJ2-7
CDR3: CASRPWEGSVSDTQYF; DNA: TGTGCCAGTAGGCCCTGGGAAGGGAGTGTGTCAGATACGCAGTATTTT; D: NA; size: NA; V: TRBV19; J: TRBJ2-3
CDR3: CATSREGTGYGYTF; DNA: TGTGCCACCAGCAGAGAGGGGACAGGGTATGGCTACACCTTC; D: TRBD1; size: NA; V: TRBV15; J: TRBJ1-2
CDR3: CASSQETSGRIYF; DNA: TGTGCCAGCAGCCAAGAGACTAGCGGGAGAATCTACTTC; D: TRBD2; size: NA; V: TRBV14; J: TRBJ2-7
CDR3: CASSFPKTSGDTYNEQFF; DNA: TGCGCCAGCAGCTTCCCTAAGACTAGCGGGGACACCTACAATGAGCAGTTCTTC; D: TRBD2; size: NA; V: TRBV5-1; J: TRBJ2-1
CDR3: CATSTYTEAFF; DNA: TGTGCCACCAGCACATACACTGAAGCTTTCTTT; D: NA; size: once; V: TRBV15; J: TRBJ1-1
CDR3: CASSYTGGEAFF; DNA: TGTGCCAGCAGTTATACAGGGGGGGAAGCTTTCTTT; D: TRBD1; size: NA; V: TRBV6-5; J: TRBJ1-1
CDR3: CASSQGTSGTDTQYF; DNA: TGTGCCAGCAGCCAAGGGACTAGCGGCACAGATACGCAGTATTTT; D: TRBD2; size: NA; V: TRBV3-1/TRBV3-2; J: TRBJ2-3
CDR3: CASSTPGTGVFTNEQFF; DNA: TGTGCCAGCAGTACTCCGGGGACAGGGGTCTTTACGAATGAGCAGTTCTTC; D: TRBD1; size: NA; V: TRBV28; J: TRBJ2-1
CDR3: CSAEKAGGSYNEQFF; DNA: TGCAGCGCGGAAAAAGCGGGAGGCTCCTACAATGAGCAGTTCTTC; D: TRBD2; size: NA; V: TRBV29-1; J: TRBJ2-1
CDR3: CASSLGTGTDEQFF; DNA: TGCGCCAGCAGCTTAGGGACTGGGACCGATGAGCAGTTCTTC; D: NA; size: NA; V: TRBV5-1; J: TRBJ2-1
CDR3: CASSRPLAGGQGEQFF; DNA: TGTGCCAGCAGCCGACCACTAGCGGGAGGCCAAGGTGAGCAGTTCTTC; D: TRBD2; size: NA; V: TRBV3-1/TRBV3-2; J: TRBJ2-1
CDR3: CASTGDYNQPQHF; DNA: TGTGCCAGCACGGGGGATTACAATCAGCCCCAGCATTTT; D: NA; size: NA; V: TRBV6-5; J: TRBJ1-5
CDR3: CASSSGDRGVEKLFF; DNA: TGTGCCAGCAGCTCCGGGGATCGGGGAGTGGAAAAACTGTTTTTT; D: NA; size: NA; V: TRBV3-1/TRBV3-2; J: TRBJ1-4
CDR3: CARGTSGRSIDTQYF; DNA: TGTGCCAGGGGGACTAGCGGGAGGTCGATAGATACGCAGTATTTT; D: TRBD2; size: NA; V: TRBV2; J: TRBJ2-3
CDR3: CASSHGTGEELTEAFF; DNA: TGTGCCAGCAGCCATGGGACAGGGGAAGAACTTACTGAAGCTTTCTTT; D: TRBD1; size: NA; V: TRBV9; J: TRBJ1-1
CDR3: CAISDTGRGNQPQHF; DNA: TGTGCCATCAGTGATACGGGGAGAGGAAATCAGCCCCAGCATTTT; D: NA; size: NA; V: TRBV10-3; J: TRBJ1-5
CDR3: CAWEGTFYTEAFF; DNA: TGTGCCTGGGAAGGGACATTTTACACTGAAGCTTTCTTT; D: NA; size: NA; V: TRBV30; J: TRBJ1-1
CDR3: CASSPAGAGANVLTF; DNA: TGTGCCAGCAGTCCGGCAGGGGCTGGGGCCAACGTCCTGACTTTC; D: NA; size: NA; V: TRBV28; J: TRBJ2-6
CDR3: CASSLVPDLAETQYF; DNA: TGTGCCAGCAGCTTAGTCCCGGACTTAGCCGAGACCCAGTACTTC; D: NA; size: NA; V: TRBV7-9; J: TRBJ2-5
CDR3: CASSLGPGLAPGELFF; DNA: TGTGCCAGCAGCTTAGGGCCGGGACTGGCCCCCGGGGAGCTGTTTTTT; D: NA; size: NA; V: TRBV11-2; J: TRBJ2-2
CDR3: CASSLWGSGTGGELFF; DNA: TGCGCCAGCAGCTTGTGGGGTAGCGGGACTGGCGGGGAGCTGTTTTTT; D: TRBD2; size: NA; V: TRBV5-1; J: TRBJ2-2
CDR3: CASTEHGAAYEQYF; DNA: TGTGCCAGCACTGAACATGGGGCCGCCTACGAGCAGTACTTC; D: NA; size: NA; V: TRBV6-1; J: TRBJ2-7
CDR3: CSVNGTSGSSYNEQFF; DNA: TGCAGCGTTAACGGGACTAGCGGTTCATCCTACAATGAGCAGTTCTTC; D: TRBD2; size: NA; V: TRBV29-1; J: TRBJ2-1
CDR3: CATSDGLAGRSYNEQFF; DNA: TGTGCCACCAGTGACGGACTAGCGGGACGGTCCTACAATGAGCAGTTCTTC; D: TRBD2; size: NA; V: TRBV24-1; J: TRBJ2-1
CDR3: CASSPTGTGHEQYF; DNA: TGTGCCAGCTCACCAACCGGGACAGGCCACGAGCAGTACTTC; D: TRBD1; size: once; V: TRBV18; J: TRBJ2-7
CDR3: CASSLRTGDQPQHF; DNA: TGTGCCAGCAGCTTAAGGACAGGGGATCAGCCCCAGCATTTT; D: TRBD1; size: NA; V: TRBV7-2; J: TRBJ1-5
CDR3: CASSQGGGSGANVLTF; DNA: TGTGCCAGCAGCCAAGGTGGAGGATCTGGGGCCAACGTCCTGACTTTC; D: NA; size: NA; V: TRBV3-1/TRBV3-2; J: TRBJ2-6
CDR3: CASSRWTSGRDTGELFF; DNA: TGCGCCAGCAGCAGATGGACTAGCGGGAGAGACACCGGGGAGCTGTTTTTT; D: TRBD2; size: NA; V: TRBV5-1; J: TRBJ2-2
CDR3: CASSQSRDTQYF; DNA: TGTGCCAGCAGCCAAAGCCGAGATACGCAGTATTTT; D: NA; size: NA; V: TRBV5-4; J: TRBJ2-3
CDR3: CASTPQGATGNTIYF; DNA: TGTGCCAGCACCCCCCAGGGGGCGACTGGAAACACCATATATTTT; D: TRBD1; size: NA; V: TRBV28; J: TRBJ1-3
CDR3: CASSAPLAGGKIVNEQFF; DNA: TGTGCCAGCAGTGCGCCACTAGCGGGAGGGAAGATTGTCAATGAGCAGTTCTTC; D: TRBD2; size: NA; V: TRBV28; J: TRBJ2-1
CDR3: CASNQLTGTGDQPQHF; DNA: TGTGCCAGCAACCAACTCACGGGGACAGGGGACCAGCCCCAGCATTTT; D: TRBD1; size: NA; V: TRBV28; J: TRBJ1-5
CDR3: CASSHRGDNYGYTF; DNA: TGTGCCAGCAGTCACAGGGGGGACAATTATGGCTACACCTTC; D: TRBD1; size: NA; V: TRBV28; J: TRBJ1-2
CDR3: CASSETQSGELFF; DNA: TGTGCCAGCAGTGAGACACAGAGCGGGGAGCTGTTTTTT; D: NA; size: NA; V: TRBV6-1; J: TRBJ2-2
CDR3: CSVRITEAFF; DNA: TGCAGCGTGAGAATCACTGAAGCTTTCTTT; D: NA; size: NA; V: TRBV29-1; J: TRBJ1-1
CDR3: CASSPPRERIFYNEQFF; DNA: TGTGCCAGCAGCCCCCCCCGAGAGCGGATCTTCTACAATGAGCAGTTCTTC; D: NA; size: NA; V: TRBV28; J: TRBJ2-1
CDR3: CASSLEGQYNSPLHF; DNA: TGCGCCAGCAGCTTGGAGGGACAGTATAATTCACCCCTCCACTTT; D: TRBD1; size: NA; V: TRBV5-1; J: TRBJ1-6
CDR3: CASSSGRATDTQYF; DNA: TGTGCCAGCAGTAGCGGGAGGGCCACAGATACGCAGTATTTT; D: TRBD2; size: many; V: TRBV6-5; J: TRBJ2-3
CDR3: CASGLGGLNTEAFF; DNA: TGTGCCAGTGGGTTAGGGGGTTTGAACACTGAAGCTTTCTTT; D: NA; size: NA; V: TRBV19; J: TRBJ1-1
CDR3: CASSLGQFNQPQHF; DNA: TGTGCCAGCAGCCTCGGACAGTTCAATCAGCCCCAGCATTTT; D: NA; size: once; V: TRBV11-2; J: TRBJ1-5
CDR3: CASSLAATSTDTQYF; DNA: TGTGCCAGCAGCTTGGCAGCGACTAGCACAGATACGCAGTATTTT; D: NA; size: NA; V: TRBV5-4; J: TRBJ2-3